What follows are 4 T cell receptor beta chains derived from one specimen sequenced in a study of lymphopenia after photon versus proton radiotherapy. Here immunoSEQ multiplex PCR was the method, and the copy in TCRdb shows in-frame clones only, minus some. This repertoire shows more than 35,000 clones, 70% to 90% found once; its top ten account for 2.9%. This specimen was peripheral blood, taken from a patient treated with photon-based radiotherapy. Receptors originate from a man between 45 and 60 years old with gastric cancer.

This chain uses TRBV18 with TRBJ2-7, with D uncertain. This CDR3 is built from 14 residues. The V and J ends lost 5 bases and 0 bases respectively, with 11 bases between them. Per the germline V gene, CDR1 is KGHSH and CDR2 is LQKENI. The CDR3 DNA follows: TGTGCCAGCTCAGATACACCGAGCTCCTACGAGCAGTACTTC. Its protein product is CASSDTPSSYEQYF. The variable domain in full, completed from reference TRBV18 and TRBJ2-7, reads NAGVMQNPRHLVRRRGQEARLRCSPMKGHSHVYWYRQLPEEGLKFMVYLQKENIIDESGMPKERFSAEFPKEGPSILRIQQVVRGDSAAYFCASSDTPSSYEQYFGPGTRLTVT.

The chain uses TRBV10-3 and TRBJ2-3; D unclear. Germline V lookup: CDR1 ENHRY, CDR2 SYGVKD. CDR3 length: 13 amino acids. The V and J ends lost 7 bases and 6 bases respectively, with 14 bases between them. Here the CDR3 reads CAIMTAVGDTQYF. Here the CDR3 DNA reads TGTGCCATCATGACCGCTGTAGGGGATACGCAGTATTTT.

Only one count was recorded for this clone. This sequence joins TRBV28 and TRBJ2-7, with TRBD2 matching over 12 bases. The CDR3 contains 15 residues. Germline V gene lookup returns CDR1 MDHEN and CDR2 SYDVKM. The V and J ends lost 2 bases and 7 bases, in that order; junction bases with no gene match: 6. The CDR3 DNA reads TGTGCCAGCAGTTTACCTAGCGGGAGGGCCGGGGAGCAGTACTTC. Its protein product is CASSLPSGRAGEQYF.

The chain joins TRBV28 to TRBJ2-7, with TRBD1 matching over 9 bases. The J segment lost 7 bases and the V segment lost 6 bases, leaving 10 bases of the junction unmatched. The germline V gene has CDR1 MDHEN and CDR2 SYDVKM. The CDR3 totals 14 residues. CDR3 in amino acids: CASRMDRGSGEQYF. The CDR3 bases are TGTGCCAGCAGAATGGACAGGGGATCTGGAGAGCAGTACTTC.